These 31 T cell receptor beta chains came from one sample sequenced in a study of cytomegalovirus exposure and HLA in healthy donors. The repertoire was sequenced with immunoSEQ multiplex PCR; TCRdb's copy has only in-frame clones and lacks some. Of 50,000 to 65,000 clones listed, about 95% are singletons. The sample was PBMCs. The receptors originated from a woman aged 18-35 years in good health and CMV-seronegative.

The chain couples TRBV19 to TRBJ2-1; the D is unclear. The CDR3 covers 15 residues. The germline V gene encodes CDR1 LNHDA and CDR2 SQIVND (reference sequence). Trimming stripped 2 bases from V and 8 bases from J, with 16 bases between. Written as DNA, the CDR3 is TGTGCCAGTAGTATACAACCCCCCGGTGCGGATGAGCAGTTCTTC. Its translation is CASSIQPPGADEQFF. The full variable domain, with the rest looked up from reference TRBV19 and TRBJ2-1, is DGGITQSPKYLFRKEGQNVTLSCEQNLNHDAMYWYRQDPGQGLRLIYYSQIVNDFQKGDIAEGYSVSREKKESFPLTVTSAQKNPTAFYLCASSIQPPGADEQFFGPGTRLTVL.

V usage is TRBV2 and J usage is TRBJ2-7; tentatively, D is TRBD2 (6 bases). CDR1 and CDR2 (germline): SNHLY, FYNNEI. Trimming stripped 10 bases from V and 2 bases from J, with 15 bases between. The CDR3 sequence is 13 residues long. The DNA of the CDR3 is TGTGCCACGGGGCGGGGACCCACCTACGAGCAGTACTTC. It translates to CATGRGPTYEQYF.

This CDR3 is CASSQDVAGVRELFF. The CDR3 region has the DNA TGCGCCAGCAGCCAAGACGTAGCGGGAGTGCGGGAGCTGTTTTTT. The chain has TRBV4-1 and TRBJ2-2; 9 nucleotides align to TRBD2. The CDR3 is 15 residues long. V dropped 0 bases and J dropped 9; count of bases not matched to a gene: 5. In germline, CDR1 is MGHRA, CDR2 YSYEKL.

The rearrangement joins TRBV2 to TRBJ2-1; unclear D gene. The CDR3 has 13 residues. The V end lost 2 bases, the J end lost 3 bases, and 5 bases lay between the germline ends. CDR1 and CDR2 (germline): SNHLY, FYNNEI. CDR3 residues: CASSETGYNEQFF. The CDR3 DNA follows: TGTGCCAGCAGTGAAACGGGCTACAATGAGCAGTTCTTC.

The CDR3 is CASSTYSNQPQHF. CDR3 DNA: TGTGCCAGCAGCACCTATAGCAATCAGCCCCAGCATTTT. The chain carries TRBV7-2 and TRBJ1-5; D unresolved. Germline CDR1 is SGHTA and CDR2 is FQGNSA. V gave up 5 bases and J gave up 0 bases, with 5 bases separating them. This CDR3 region has 13 residues.

The rearrangement uses TRBV29-1 and TRBJ2-7; D is perhaps TRBD2 (5 bases). Deletions cut 2 bases from V and 5 bases from J, with 7 bases between. Germline assignment: CDR1 SQVTM and CDR2 ANQGSEA. The CDR3 has 11 amino acids. The CDR3 here is CSVEKGDEQYF. As DNA, the CDR3 is TGCAGCGTTGAAAAGGGAGACGAGCAGTACTTC.

This chain joins TRBV30 and TRBJ1-2; perhaps TRBD1 as D (5 bases). V gave up 0 bases and J gave up 4 bases, with 9 bases separating them. This CDR3 has 13 residues. From germline, CDR1 is GTSNPN and CDR2 SVGIG (reference sequence). CDR3 sequence reads: CAWSVWGGYGYTF. CDR3 in DNA: TGTGCCTGGAGTGTATGGGGGGGCTATGGCTACACCTTC.

This rearrangement joins TRBV7-8 to TRBJ2-3; D unresolved. Germline loops: CDR1 SGHVS, CDR2 FQNEAQ. The CDR3 is 11 residues long. V dropped 5 bases and J dropped 8 bases, with 8 bases sitting between them. Here the CDR3 reads CASSPGPTQYF. CDR3 in DNA: TGTGCCAGCAGCCCTGGGCCTACGCAGTATTTT.

This clone has a single count. This chain uses TRBV7-2 with TRBJ2-7; 7 bases are shared with TRBD2. The trim removed 5 bases at V and 5 bases at J, leaving 12 bases unmatched. The CDR3 is 15 residues long. Germline values: CDR1 SGHTA, CDR2 FQGNSA. Here the CDR3 reads CASSATSGNYHEQYF. The CDR3 DNA reads as TGTGCCAGCAGCGCTACAAGCGGGAATTACCACGAGCAGTACTTC. The variable domain in full, with the rest retrieved from reference TRBV7-2 and TRBJ2-7, is GAGVSQSPSNKVTEKGKDVELRCDPISGHTALYWYRQSLGQGLEFLIYFQGNSAPDKSGLPSDRFSAERTGGSVSTLTIQRTQQEDSAVYLCASSATSGNYHEQYFGPGTRLTVT.

The chain links TRBV7-9 to TRBJ2-1, with D perhaps TRBD1 (5 bases). The V gene's germline CDR1 is SEHNR and CDR2 FQNEAQ (reference sequence). The germline V and J ends were trimmed by 4 bases and 9 bases, with 7 bases remaining between them. The CDR3 extends over 11 amino acids. The CDR3 nucleotides are TGTGCCAGCAGCTACAGGCCTGAGCAGTTCTTC. Residues: CASSYRPEQFF.

The chain joins TRBV28 to TRBJ2-3; 7 bases agree with TRBD1. The germline V gene has CDR1 MDHEN and CDR2 SYDVKM. Trimming cost V 10 bases and J 2 bases; bases outside gene matches: 15. The CDR3 has 16 residues. CDR3 nucleotide sequence: TGTGCCATTATAGCAGATAGGGGGCCTGACACAGATACGCAGTATTTT. Its translation: CAIIADRGPDTDTQYF.

The chain combines TRBV7-8 with TRBJ2-2; a weak D match, TRBD1 (5 bases). Germline CDR1 reads SGHVS; CDR2 reads FQNEAQ. There are 18 residues in the CDR3. V was cut by 5 bases and J by 1 base, with 20 bases left in between. The DNA for the CDR3 is TGTGCCAGCAGCCCCCCAGTGTGGGGCAGCCGGAACACCGGGGAGCTGTTTTTT. Translated: CASSPPVWGSRNTGELFF.

The genes are TRBV18 and TRBJ1-1; D not resolved. V lost 3 bases, J lost 0 bases, and 11 bases lay in between. The CDR3 extends over 15 amino acids. The V gene's germline CDR1 is KGHSH and CDR2 LQKENI. The CDR3 here is CASSPPTRVNTEAFF. The CDR3 nucleotides read TGTGCCAGCTCACCTCCCACTAGGGTGAACACTGAAGCTTTCTTT.

This rearrangement joins TRBV4-1 to TRBJ2-3, with D possibly being TRBD1 (7 bases). Germline values: CDR1 MGHRA, CDR2 YSYEKL. The CDR3 totals 19 residues. V lost 3 bases and J 1 base, leaving 23 bases between the germline ends. This chain's CDR3 is CASSHPVRRQGGGTDTQYF. CDR3 nucleotides: TGCGCCAGCAGCCACCCAGTTCGACGACAGGGCGGGGGCACAGATACGCAGTATTTT.

CDR3 sequence: CASSLWGDSYNEQFF. The CDR3 nucleotides are TGTGCCAGCAGCTTATGGGGGGACTCCTACAATGAGCAGTTCTTC. The chain joins TRBV7-2 to TRBJ2-1; possibly TRBD2 for D (6 bases). CDR1 is SGHTA and CDR2 is FQGNSA in the germline V gene. CDR3 length: 15 amino acids. V was shortened by 2 bases and J by 0 bases, with 8 bases between the two germline ends.

The chain uses TRBV7-2 and TRBJ2-7; D is possibly TRBD1 (5 bases). The CDR3 runs 14 residues. CDR1 and CDR2 from the germline V gene are SGHTA and FQGNSA. Trimming left V 5 bases short and J 4 bases short, with 15 bases between. This CDR3 reads CASSPGQGPYEQYF. The CDR3 DNA reads as TGTGCCAGCAGCCCCGGGCAGGGCCCGTACGAGCAGTACTTC. The full variable domain, its missing parts supplied by reference TRBV7-2 and TRBJ2-7, is GAGVSQSPSNKVTEKGKDVELRCDPISGHTALYWYRQSLGQGLEFLIYFQGNSAPDKSGLPSDRFSAERTGGSVSTLTIQRTQQEDSAVYLCASSPGQGPYEQYFGPGTRLTVT.

The chain uses TRBV5-1 and TRBJ2-5; 8 bases map to TRBD2. Judging by the DNA end, TRBJ2-7 fits better; the J call may be wrong. Germline CDR1 and CDR2: SGHRS and YFSETQ. There are 14 residues in the CDR3. DNA for the CDR3: TGCGCCAGCAGCCCAGGACTAGCTGCCTACGAGCAGTACTTC. It is translated as CASSPGLAAYEQYF.

J is TRBJ2-7 and V is TRBV14; 11 nucleotides agree with TRBD1. The trim removed 8 bases at V and 6 bases at J, leaving 6 bases unmatched. This CDR3 spans 13 amino acids. Germline V gene sequence: CDR1 SGHDN, CDR2 FVKESK. CDR3 protein: CASGGTGGFEQYF. DNA of the CDR3: TGTGCCAGCGGTGGGACAGGGGGGTTCGAGCAGTACTTC.

The chain combines TRBV6-6 with TRBJ1-3; D not certain. Germline-derived CDR1 and CDR2 are MNHNY and SVGAGI (reference sequence). V lost 4 bases and J lost 4, with 5 bases in between. The CDR3 covers 12 residues. CDR3 sequence reads: CASSLHGNTIYF. In DNA form, the CDR3 reads TGTGCCAGCAGTTTACACGGAAACACCATATATTTT.

The gene calls are TRBV30 and TRBJ2-7; 7 nucleotides match TRBD2. Looked up from germline, CDR1 is GTSNPN and CDR2 is SVGIG (reference sequence). Trimming at V came to 4 bases and at J to 7 bases, leaving 13 bases not matched to a gene. CDR3 size: 14 residues. CDR3: CAWTKGTPGREQYF. CDR3 bases: TGTGCCTGGACAAAAGGGACCCCCGGGAGGGAGCAGTACTTC.

The CDR3 coding sequence is TGTGCCAGCAGCGGCAACCCGGCGGGAGGGTTCTACGAGCAGTACTTC. It encodes CASSGNPAGGFYEQYF. The rearrangement links TRBV9 to TRBJ2-7; 9 nucleotides align to TRBD2. The CDR3 has 16 residues. The germline gives CDR1 SGDLS, CDR2 YYNGEE. J was trimmed by 3 bases and V by 3 bases; bases with no gene match: 10.

The chain joins TRBV5-1 to TRBJ2-3, with 11 bases identical to TRBD2. The CDR3 extends over 15 amino acids. The junction had 1 base not matched to a gene; V was cut back by 0 bases and J by 4 bases. Germline CDR1 and CDR2: SGHRS and YFSETQ. This CDR3 is CASSLGGLAADTQYF. DNA of the CDR3: TGCGCCAGCAGCTTGGGGGGACTAGCGGCAGATACGCAGTATTTT.

The J gene is TRBJ1-2, the V gene TRBV2, with TRBD1 identical over 9 bases. J gave up 4 bases and V 6 bases, and 9 bases lay outside the gene matches. The CDR3 runs to 15 residues. Germline CDR1 is SNHLY and CDR2 is FYNNEI. The CDR3 sequence: CASRGDRGVSYGYTF. Here the CDR3 DNA reads TGTGCCAGCAGGGGCGACAGGGGGGTTTCCTATGGCTACACCTTC.

CDR3 amino acids: CASSLADREATDTQYF. In nucleotides, the CDR3 is TGTGCCAGCAGCTTAGCGGACAGGGAGGCCACAGATACGCAGTATTTT. The J gene is TRBJ2-3, the V gene TRBV7-9, with 8 bases fitting TRBD1. Germline values: CDR1 SEHNR, CDR2 FQNEAQ (reference sequence). V lost 0 bases, J lost 2 bases, and 4 bases stayed unmatched. The CDR3 contains 16 residues.

J is TRBJ2-2 and V is TRBV7-9, with 7 bases that match TRBD1. The germline CDR1 and CDR2 sequences are SEHNR and FQNEAQ (reference sequence). The CDR3 is made up of 17 amino acids. Trimming at V came to 2 bases and at J to 6 bases, leaving 12 bases not matched to a gene. CDR3 sequence (DNA): TGTGCCAGCAGCTTAACCGAAGGGGGCTTTAGTTCCGGGGAGCTGTTTTTT. It yields the protein CASSLTEGGFSSGELFF.

The rearrangement links TRBV5-1 to TRBJ2-2, with D maybe TRBD1 (6 bases). Per germline, CDR1 SGHRS and CDR2 YFSETQ. Between the trimmed V and J ends, which lost 0 bases and 6 bases, there was a span of 15 bases. This CDR3 region has 16 residues. The CDR3 coding sequence is TGCGCCAGCAGCTTGGCCAGGGGCCGTTGGGCCGGGGAGCTGTTTTTT. Translating gives CASSLARGRWAGELFF.

The V call is TRBV7-3, the J call TRBJ2-3, with a possible D match to TRBD2 (7 bases). The CDR3 consists of 15 residues. V gave up 5 bases and J gave up 1 base, with 13 bases separating them. Germline-derived CDR1 and CDR2 are SGHTA and FQGTGA. The CDR3 sequence: CASSPQGGGTDTQYF. For the CDR3, the DNA is TGTGCCAGCAGCCCGCAAGGGGGGGGCACAGATACGCAGTATTTT.

The chain is built from TRBV4-2 and TRBJ1-5; 7 bases align to TRBD1. This CDR3 is 15 amino acids long. Germline CDR1 is LGHNA and CDR2 is YNFKEQ. V was pared by 0 bases and J by 6 bases, with 5 bases of the junction left unmatched. CDR3 in amino acids: CASSQEGQGGQPQHF. CDR3 DNA: TGTGCCAGCAGCCAAGAGGGGCAGGGGGGTCAGCCCCAGCATTTT.

The gene calls are TRBV7-9 and TRBJ1-1, with D perhaps TRBD1 (6 bases). This CDR3 is 14 amino acids long. V was shortened by 5 bases and J by 3 bases, with 13 bases between the two germline ends. Per the germline V gene, CDR1 is SEHNR and CDR2 is FQNEAQ (reference sequence). CDR3 sequence reads: CASSPGALDTEAFF. CDR3 DNA sequence: TGTGCCAGCAGCCCAGGGGCGTTGGACACTGAAGCTTTCTTT.

A few counts support this clone. The rearrangement joins TRBV25-1 to TRBJ1-2, with D unresolved. Trimming left V 1 base short and J 8 bases short, with 20 bases between. From germline, CDR1 is MGHDK and CDR2 SYGVNS. This CDR3 is built from 16 residues. The CDR3, as DNA: TGTGCCAGCAGTGAATCCGACGGAGCTCTCAGAGGGGGCTACACCTTC. It translates to CASSESDGALRGGYTF.

The chain recombines TRBV27 with TRBJ2-1, with 16 positions matching TRBD2. Germline V lookup: CDR1 MNHEY, CDR2 SMNVEV (reference sequence). V shed 6 bases and J 0 bases; nucleotides not matched to a gene: 8. The CDR3 loop spans 19 amino acids. The CDR3 here is CASSPMGLAGGSSYNEQFF. The CDR3 bases are TGTGCCAGCAGCCCCATGGGACTAGCGGGGGGGAGCTCCTACAATGAGCAGTTCTTC.